The rows below give T cell receptor beta chains drawn from one sample of a study of CD8 T cells in Susac syndrome. MiXCR, run by TCRdb on the immunoSEQ multiplex PCR reads, gives a single entry per CDR3 protein. The sample contains just over 300,000 distinct CDR3 sequences, roughly nine tenths of which appear only once. The sample taken for sequencing was CD4+ T cells from PBMCs. Every receptor here comes from a human donor with multiple sclerosis. CDR3s include the opening cysteine and the closing phenylalanine or tryptophan. A D gene is named only where the DNA matches it firmly. The size field is filled for only some rows; it gives once, few, many or a size class.

v_call,d_call,j_call,cdr3_length,clone_size,cdr3_nt,cdr3_aa
TRBV19,-,TRBJ1-5,15,-,TGTGCCAGTAGTATTTACGGAGTGGGCAATCAGCCCCAGCATTTT,CASSIYGVGNQPQHF
TRBV5-6,-,TRBJ2-7,13,-,TGTGCCAGCAGCTGGAGGGTCTCCTACGAGCAGTACTTC,CASSWRVSYEQYF
TRBV4-2,-,TRBJ1-1,15,-,TGTGCCAGCAGCCCAGCCGGGGGGGTGAACACTGAAGCTTTCTTT,CASSPAGGVNTEAFF
TRBV7-2,-,TRBJ2-1,13,-,TGTGCCAGCAGCTTAGTTCGCGTCGATGAGCAGTTCTTC,CASSLVRVDEQFF
TRBV29-1,-,TRBJ2-1,16,-,TGCAGCGTTGAAGATCTTGGAACAGGCGATTACAATGAGCAGTTCTTC,CSVEDLGTGDYNEQFF
TRBV6-2/TRBV6-3,TRBD2,TRBJ2-7,14,-,TGTGCCAGCAGTTACTCGGGGAGGGACCACGAGCAGTACTTC,CASSYSGRDHEQYF
TRBV7-2,TRBD2,TRBJ2-2,18,-,TGTGCCAGCAGACGAAGAGGACTAGCGGGAACGAACACCGGGGAGCTGTTTTTT,CASRRRGLAGTNTGELFF
TRBV28,-,TRBJ2-2,13,-,TGTGCCAGCAGGAGGGGCGGCACCGGGGAGCTGTTTTTT,CASRRGGTGELFF
TRBV29-1,TRBD1,TRBJ2-1,12,-,TGCAGCGCCGAAGAGTCCAGGGGGGAGCAGTTCTTC,CSAEESRGEQFF
TRBV9,TRBD1,TRBJ2-1,16,-,TGTGCCAGCAGGAAAGCGGACAGGGGATCCTACAATGAGCAGTTCTTC,CASRKADRGSYNEQFF
TRBV7-9,TRBD2,TRBJ2-1,15,-,TGTGCCAGCAGCCTCGGGCTAGCGGACGACAATGAGCAGTTCTTC,CASSLGLADDNEQFF
TRBV25-1,TRBD2,TRBJ2-5,17,once,TGTGCCAGCAGTGAATCTCGAGGACTAGCGGGCCAAGAGACCCAGTACTTC,CASSESRGLAGQETQYF
TRBV6-6,-,TRBJ2-7,13,-,TGTGCCAGCTCCCTTGATCTCTCCTACGAGCAGTACTTC,CASSLDLSYEQYF
TRBV19,-,TRBJ1-1,14,-,TGTGCCAGTAGTACTCGAAGGGGGGGTACTGAAGCTTTCTTT,CASSTRRGGTEAFF
TRBV7-9,-,TRBJ1-4,15,-,TGTGCCAGCAGCTCAGGGATTGGGGCTAATGAAAAACTGTTTTTT,CASSSGIGANEKLFF
TRBV4-3,TRBD2,TRBJ2-1,17,-,TGCGCCAGCAGCTTCCGACTAGCGGGAGGTTTAGGCAATGAGCAGTTCTTC,CASSFRLAGGLGNEQFF
TRBV20-1,TRBD1,TRBJ2-5,15,-,TGCAGTGCTAGAGATCAAGGGACAGTCAAAGAGACCCAGTACTTC,CSARDQGTVKETQYF
TRBV18,TRBD2,TRBJ2-1,16,-,TGTGCCAGTTCCCCCTTGCGGGGGGGCCCAATGGATGAGCAGTTCTTC,CASSPLRGGPMDEQFF
TRBV30,TRBD2,TRBJ2-1,15,once,TGTGCCTGGAGGACCGGACTAGCGGGAGGCAATGAGCAGTTCTTC,CAWRTGLAGGNEQFF
TRBV12-3/TRBV12-4,TRBD1,TRBJ1-5,12,-,TGTGCCAGTAAACAGGGGCGGCAGCCCCAGCATTTT,CASKQGRQPQHF
TRBV30,-,TRBJ1-1,13,-,TGTGCCTGTGTACGGGGGGAGAACACTGAAGCTTTCTTT,CACVRGENTEAFF
TRBV19,TRBD1,TRBJ1-2,16,-,TGTGCCAGTAGTATAGACCGGGACAGGGTACAATTTGGCTACACCTTC,CASSIDRDRVQFGYTF
TRBV6-5,TRBD1,TRBJ1-1,13,-,TGTGCCAGCAGTTACCAGACAGGGGTCGGCGCTTTCTTT,CASSYQTGVGAFF
TRBV5-1,-,TRBJ2-1,17,-,TGCGCCAGCAGCTGGGGGCACGGACCGGGCGGGGACAATGAGCAGTTCTTC,CASSWGHGPGGDNEQFF
TRBV25-1,TRBD2,TRBJ2-7,15,-,TGTGCCAGCAGTGATCCAGCGGGAGTAAATTACGAGCAGTACTTC,CASSDPAGVNYEQYF
TRBV23-1,TRBD1,TRBJ2-3,21,-,TGCGCCAGCAGTCGCCTTAACTGCGACAGGGGGCTGCCCTATAGCACAGATACGCAGTATTTT,CASSRLNCDRGLPYSTDTQYF